A selection of T cell receptor beta chains follows, all from one sample in a study of shared clonotypes between healthy human individuals. Assay used: immunoSEQ multiplex PCR; TCRdb lists only in-frame clones, some missing. The table lists about 960,000 clones, over 75% of them singletons. Sequencing was performed on memory CD4+ T cells sorted from blood. The source is a man between 18 and 29 years old in good health. The CDR3 runs from the conserved cysteine through the conserved F or W. A D gene is named only where the DNA matches it firmly. Clone size is not always given. Where it is, it says once, few, many or a class for expanded clones.

-	12	TRBV19	-	TRBJ1-5	TGTGCCAGTAGTATGATTTACCAGCCCCAGCATTTT	CASSMIYQPQHF
-	13	TRBV11-2	-	TRBJ1-1	TGTGCCAGCAGCCTGGCAGCGTACACTGAAGCTTTCTTT	CASSLAAYTEAFF
-	16	TRBV7-9	-	TRBJ1-2	TGTGCCAGCAGCTTTCGCGGGTCGGCACTCATCTATGGCTACACCTTC	CASSFRGSALIYGYTF
-	13	TRBV7-2	-	TRBJ2-5	TGTGCCAGCAGCCGGGACGTGCGGGAGACCCAGTACTTC	CASSRDVRETQYF
-	16	TRBV6-6	TRBD1	TRBJ1-5	TGTGCCAGCAGTTTCCACAGGGGGGGTAGCAATCAGCCCCAGCATTTT	CASSFHRGGSNQPQHF
once	15	TRBV2	TRBD1	TRBJ1-4	TGTGCCAGCAGGATTACCGGGACAGGGTACGGGAAACTGTTTTTT	CASRITGTGYGKLFF
-	16	TRBV4-3	TRBD1	TRBJ1-6	TGCGCCAGCAGCCAAGACGCCCCAGGGGGCCATTCACCCCTCCACTTT	CASSQDAPGGHSPLHF
-	15	TRBV15	-	TRBJ1-3	TGTGCCACCAGCAGGGATAAGGCCTCTGGAAACACCATATATTTT	CATSRDKASGNTIYF
-	14	TRBV11-2	-	TRBJ1-5	TGTGCCAGCAGCTTAGGCCCGCTAAATCAGCCCCAGCATTTT	CASSLGPLNQPQHF
-	13	TRBV6-6	TRBD1	TRBJ1-2	TGTGCCAGCGGGACAGTCCTTAACTATGGCTACACCTTC	CASGTVLNYGYTF
-	13	TRBV18	-	TRBJ2-7	TGTGCCAGCTCACCATACAACTCCTACGAGCAGTACTTC	CASSPYNSYEQYF
-	11	TRBV2	-	TRBJ1-1	TGTGCCAGCAGGGAGGGGGGTGAAGCTTTCTTT	CASREGGEAFF
-	13	TRBV10-3	TRBD1	TRBJ1-1	TGTGCCATCAGTCCCGGGACAGGGCGAAGAGCTTTCTTT	CAISPGTGRRAFF
-	13	TRBV6-1	-	TRBJ2-1	TGTGCCAGCAGCCGCACTAGCCTGAATGAGCAGTTCTTC	CASSRTSLNEQFF
-	13	TRBV29-1	TRBD2	TRBJ2-5	TGCAGCGTCGCCGGGACTAGGAAAGAGACCCAGTACTTC	CSVAGTRKETQYF
-	15	TRBV30	-	TRBJ2-3	TGTGCCTGGAGTGATCGTGTCGGAGGAGGGGGCCCCATAAATTTT	CAWSDRVGGGGPINF
once	15	TRBV11-3	TRBD2	TRBJ2-1	TGTGCCAGCAGCTTGACTAGCGGGACCCACAATGAGCAGTTCTTC	CASSLTSGTHNEQFF
-	16	TRBV19	TRBD1	TRBJ2-2	TGTGCCAGTAGGACCCGGGACAGGGGGCTTAGCGGGGAGCTGTTTTTT	CASRTRDRGLSGELFF
-	12	TRBV6-1	-	TRBJ1-5	TGTGCCAGCAGTGAATCCCCCCTGCCCCAGCATTTT	CASSESPLPQHF
-	14	TRBV11-2	-	TRBJ2-5	TGTGCCAGCAGCTTAGGTCGGCTAGCGGAGACCCAGTACTTC	CASSLGRLAETQYF
-	14	TRBV19	TRBD1	TRBJ1-1	TGTGCCAGTAGTGGGAGGGGGCTTAACACTGAAGCTTTCTTT	CASSGRGLNTEAFF
-	12	TRBV30	-	TRBJ1-2	TGTGCCTGGCTAGGGGGGGCTGGTGGCTACACCTTC	CAWLGGAGGYTF
-	15	TRBV4-3	-	TRBJ1-1	TGCGCCAGCAGCCAAGGAGTGGGGATGAACACTGAAGCTTTCTTT	CASSQGVGMNTEAFF
-	12	TRBV9	-	TRBJ1-1	TGTGCCAGCAGCGCACGCACAGGAGAAGCTTTCTTT	CASSARTGEAFF
-	14	TRBV6-6	-	TRBJ1-3	TGTGCCAGCAACGCAGCCTACTCTGGAAACACCATATATTTT	CASNAAYSGNTIYF
-	16	TRBV9	-	TRBJ2-3	TGTGCCAGCAGCGTAGACGGAGGGCCATCCACAGATACGCAGTATTTT	CASSVDGGPSTDTQYF
-	13	TRBV6-5	TRBD1	TRBJ1-2	TGTGCCAGCGCTCAGACAGGGTCCGGTGGCTACACCTTC	CASAQTGSGGYTF
-	14	TRBV2	TRBD1	TRBJ2-5	TGTGCCAGCAGTAGGGACAGCGACCAAGAGACCCAGTACTTC	CASSRDSDQETQYF
-	14	TRBV4-1	-	TRBJ1-5	TGCGCCAGCAGCCACGGCGGCTACAATCAGCCCCAGCATTTT	CASSHGGYNQPQHF
-	14	TRBV28	-	TRBJ2-7	TGTGCCAGCAGTTCGACCACAGGCCCGAGTGAGCAGTACTTC	CASSSTTGPSEQYF
-	18	TRBV19	TRBD1	TRBJ2-2	TGTGCCAGTAGTATAGACCCAAACAGGGGCCCTCGCACCGGGGAGCTGTTTTTT	CASSIDPNRGPRTGELFF
-	14	TRBV5-1	TRBD2	TRBJ2-5	TGCGCCAGCAGCGGGGGACTAGCGGGCGAGACCCAGTACTTC	CASSGGLAGETQYF
-	15	TRBV9	TRBD1	TRBJ1-5	TGTGCCAGCAGCGTACAGGGACAGGCGTTTGAGCCCCAGCATTTT	CASSVQGQAFEPQHF
-	17	TRBV27	TRBD2	TRBJ2-3	TGTGCCAGCAGTTTATCCCCTAGCGGGGGCTTGGCAGATACGCAGTATTTT	CASSLSPSGGLADTQYF
-	14	TRBV6-1	-	TRBJ1-4	TGTGCCAGCAGTGGGACCGACCGGGGAGAAAAACTGTTTTTT	CASSGTDRGEKLFF
few	13	TRBV10-3	-	TRBJ1-1	TGTGCCATCAGCCAAGGCCCGAACACTGAAGCTTTCTTT	CAISQGPNTEAFF
-	16	TRBV28	TRBD1	TRBJ1-2	TGTGCCAGCACACCAATACCAGGGGGGGCTATCTATGGCTACACCTTC	CASTPIPGGAIYGYTF
-	15	TRBV7-7	-	TRBJ2-2	TGTGCTAGCAGCCGAGATCACATGGGGGCTGTAGAGCTGTTTTTT	CASSRDHMGAVELFF
once	12	TRBV30	-	TRBJ2-7	TGTGCCTGGAGCGATGATTCCTACGAGCAGTACTTC	CAWSDDSYEQYF
-	15	TRBV9	TRBD2	TRBJ2-7	TGTGCCAGCAGCCCGGAGGGACTAGCGGGCTACGAGCAGTACTTC	CASSPEGLAGYEQYF
-	15	TRBV6-6	-	TRBJ1-6	TGTGCCAGCAGTCGTGTCAGGGATAATGGGTCACCCCTCCACTTT	CASSRVRDNGSPLHF
-	13	TRBV27	-	TRBJ1-1	TGTGCCAGCAGTTTCGACAGGATCACTGAAGCTTTCTTT	CASSFDRITEAFF
-	15	TRBV11-2	-	TRBJ1-2	TGTGCCAGCAGCTTAGGGGCCGACAGAAACTATGGCTACACCTTC	CASSLGADRNYGYTF
once	14	TRBV7-8	TRBD1	TRBJ1-2	TGTGCCAGCAGCTTTGGGACAGGGGTTTCTGGCTACACCTTC	CASSFGTGVSGYTF
-	14	TRBV6-6	TRBD1	TRBJ1-5	TGTGCCAGCAGTTCGGGACAGGGGGAACAGCCCCAGCATTTT	CASSSGQGEQPQHF
few	15	TRBV7-3	-	TRBJ2-2	TGTGCCAGCAGCTTAAAGGGGGGCGCGACAGGGGAGCTGTTTTTT	CASSLKGGATGELFF
-	11	TRBV6-1	-	TRBJ2-5	TGTGCCAGCACGAGGGGAGAGACCCAGTACTTC	CASTRGETQYF
few	13	TRBV5-1	-	TRBJ2-5	TGCGCCAGCAGCTCTCAGGGTCAAGAGACCCAGTACTTC	CASSSQGQETQYF
once	14	TRBV5-1	TRBD1	TRBJ1-2	TGCGCCAGCAGCCCGGGACAGGAGAACTATGGCTACACCTTC	CASSPGQENYGYTF